The 31 T cell receptor beta chains below all came from one sample that was sequenced in a study of early T cells in non-severe SARS-CoV-2 infection. TCRdb reanalysed the 5' RACE reads using MiXCR and keeps one entry per CDR3 protein. The sample consists of tens of thousands of distinct CDR3 sequences, 12% of them appearing once. Sequencing used whole blood. The source of these receptors is an adult who was a healthcare worker with PCR-confirmed SARS-CoV-2 infection or an uninfected control (not recorded which).

This clonotype has only a few counts. The chain uses TRBV20-1 and TRBJ2-7; D call uncertain. CDR3 size: 13 residues. V was shortened by 5 bases and J by 1 base, with 12 bases between the two germline ends. Germline V gene sequence: CDR1 DFQATT, CDR2 SNEGSKA (reference sequence). This CDR3 is CSAWSANSYEQYF. In nucleotides, the CDR3 is TGCAGTGCTTGGAGTGCAAATTCCTACGAGCAGTACTTC.

The V call is TRBV7-6, the J call TRBJ2-6; D not resolved. This CDR3 is built from 16 residues. Germline V CDR1 and CDR2: SGHVS, FNYEAQ. Deletions cut 4 bases from V and 1 base from J, with 11 bases between. In DNA, the CDR3 is TGTGCCAGCAGCTCTACTGGGTTATCTGGGGCCAACGTCCTGACTTTC. Its translation: CASSSTGLSGANVLTF.

In its sample, this clonotype was seen many times. CDR3 nucleotide sequence: TGTGCCAGCAGTCACCCATGGGGGGGCGCCGAACAAGAGACCCAGTACTTC. This sequence encodes CASSHPWGGAEQETQYF. The chain links TRBV12-3 or TRBV12-4 to TRBJ2-5; the D gene is possibly TRBD2 (7 bases). V was trimmed by 5 bases and J by 2 bases, leaving 21 bases between them. The CDR3 is made up of 17 amino acids.

This clonotype was counted only a few times. The chain has TRBV5-1 and TRBJ2-2, with TRBD1 matching 7 bases. Germline-derived CDR1 and CDR2 are SGHRS and YFSETQ. CDR3 length equals 18 residues. The V segment lost 0 bases and the J segment 2 bases; nucleotides outside the gene matches: 10. CDR3 DNA sequence: TGCGCCAGCAGCTTGGGGACAGGTCGACTTTTAAACACCGGGGAGCTGTTTTTT. This codes for CASSLGTGRLLNTGELFF.

This clonotype has a count of ten or more. The chain joins TRBV4-2 to TRBJ2-1, with 13 bases aligning to TRBD2. The CDR3 is made up of 14 amino acids. Germline V gene data show CDR1 as LGHNA and CDR2 as YNFKEQ. V lost 1 base to trimming and J lost 9 bases; unmatched junction nucleotides: 0. CDR3 loop: CASSQGLAGGEQFF. The CDR3 nucleotides are TGTGCCAGCAGCCAAGGACTAGCGGGAGGTGAGCAGTTCTTC.

V and J are TRBV28 and TRBJ2-3; D unclear. The V gene's germline CDR1 is MDHEN and CDR2 SYDVKM. This CDR3 region has 12 residues. V was trimmed by 6 bases and J by 3 bases, leaving 7 bases between them. CDR3 sequence reads: CASRAETDTQYF. For the CDR3, the DNA is TGTGCCAGCAGGGCGGAAACAGATACGCAGTATTTT.

A few counts support this clonotype. The V call is TRBV24-1, the J call TRBJ1-3; TRBD1 is a possible D gene (5 bases). The CDR3 contains 17 residues. Looked up from germline, CDR1 is KGHDR and CDR2 is SFDVKD. V was trimmed by 6 bases and J by 3 bases, leaving 20 bases between them. The CDR3 DNA follows: TGTGCCACCAGTCCGGCGGGGCAGGGAATCGTTGGAAACACCATATATTTT. It yields the protein CATSPAGQGIVGNTIYF.

The chain combines TRBV7-6 with TRBJ2-5; 8 nucleotides align to TRBD2. Germline CDR1 is SGHVS and CDR2 is FNYEAQ. The trim removed 1 base at V and 2 bases at J, leaving 9 bases unmatched. The CDR3 spans 17 residues. As DNA, the CDR3 is TGTGCCAGCAGCTTAGTGGGGGTAGCGGGGACTCAAGAGACCCAGTACTTC. Its protein is CASSLVGVAGTQETQYF. Full variable domain (outside the CDR3, taken from reference TRBV7-6 and TRBJ2-5): GAGVSQSPRYKVTKRGQDVALRCDPISGHVSLYWYRQALGQGPEFLTYFNYEAQQDKSGLPNDRFSAERPEGSISTLTIQRTEQRDSAMYRCASSLVGVAGTQETQYFGPGTRLLVL.

This clonotype was seen a handful of times. The V and J genes are TRBV6-1 and TRBJ2-1, with 8 bases that match TRBD2. Germline loops: CDR1 MNHNS, CDR2 SASEGT. The CDR3 extends over 13 amino acids. J lost 5 bases, V lost 6 bases, and 3 bases had no gene match. The CDR3 DNA sequence: TGTGCCAGCAGGTCACTAGCGGACAATGAGCAGTTCTTC. Translating it yields CASRSLADNEQFF.

This clonotype has more than one count but fewer than ten. This rearrangement joins TRBV29-1 to TRBJ1-1; D gene unclear. The germline V gene has CDR1 SQVTM and CDR2 ANQGSEA. The CDR3 contains 15 residues. Trimming left V 0 bases short and J 5 bases short, with 16 bases between. CDR3 loop: CSVEDPKGSRTEAFF. CDR3 nucleotide sequence: TGCAGCGTTGAAGATCCGAAGGGCTCGAGAACTGAAGCTTTCTTT.

The chain is built from TRBV20-1 and TRBJ2-3, with D unresolved. Germline CDR1 reads DFQATT; CDR2 reads SNEGSKA (reference sequence). V was trimmed by 3 bases and J by 4 bases, leaving 11 bases between them. CDR3 length equals 13 residues. The CDR3 region has the DNA TGCAGTGCTAGTAAGGGTTCCGCAGATACGCAGTATTTT. Its translation is CSASKGSADTQYF.

This clonotype was detected many times. This rearrangement joins TRBV29-1 to TRBJ1-2, with D perhaps TRBD1 (6 bases). V dropped 0 bases and J dropped 4 bases, with 15 bases sitting between them. Per the germline V gene, CDR1 is SQVTM and CDR2 is ANQGSEA. The CDR3 contains 15 residues. CDR3 sequence reads: CSVEDYGKGGYGYTF. CDR3 DNA: TGCAGCGTTGAAGATTATGGTAAAGGGGGCTATGGCTACACCTTC. The full variable domain, with the rest looked up from reference TRBV29-1 and TRBJ1-2, is SAVISQKPSRDICQRGTSLTIQCQVDSQVTMMFWYRQQPGQSLTLIATANQGSEATYESGFVIDKFPISRPNLTFSTLTVSNMSPEDSSIYLCSVEDYGKGGYGYTFGSGTRLTVV.

V is TRBV27 and J is TRBJ2-2, with a tentative D call TRBD1 (5 bases). The germline CDR1 and CDR2 sequences are MNHEY and SMNVEV (reference sequence). This CDR3 spans 14 amino acids. The V end was cut by 3 bases, the J end by 7 bases, with 12 bases between. CDR3 DNA sequence: TGTGCCAGCAGTTTGCAGGGTCGCAGCGGGGAGCTGTTTTTT. Amino acids: CASSLQGRSGELFF.

This clonotype was counted between two and nine times. This chain joins TRBV2 and TRBJ2-1; 12 bases are a match to TRBD2. The trim removed 6 bases at V and 6 bases at J, leaving 6 bases unmatched. CDR1 SNHLY and CDR2 FYNNEI come from the germline V gene. There are 15 residues in the CDR3. CDR3: CASSFTSGGRNEQFF. In nucleotides, the CDR3 is TGTGCCAGCAGCTTTACTAGCGGGGGGCGCAATGAGCAGTTCTTC.

The rearrangement uses TRBV7-2 and TRBJ1-2, with TRBD1 matching 8 bases. This CDR3 spans 13 amino acids. The germline V gene encodes CDR1 SGHTA and CDR2 FQGNSA. V shed 1 base and J 7 bases; nucleotides not matched to a gene: 2. The CDR3 sequence is CASSLGTGFGYTF. The CDR3 DNA follows: TGTGCCAGCAGCTTAGGGACAGGGTTTGGCTACACCTTC.

The sample holds many counts of this clonotype. The chain is built from TRBV5-1 and TRBJ2-5; 11 nucleotides agree with TRBD2. The CDR3 consists of 17 residues. Germline CDR1 reads SGHRS; CDR2 reads YFSETQ. V shed 0 bases, J shed 4 bases, and the junction held 8 bases outside the gene matches. The CDR3 DNA reads as TGCGCCAGCAGCTTGGGGGTCCGGCTAGCGGGAGGAGAGACCCAGTACTTC. As protein: CASSLGVRLAGGETQYF.

This clonotype was counted a few times. The genes are TRBV7-6 and TRBJ2-7, with no clear D. Germline V gene data show CDR1 as SGHVS and CDR2 as FNYEAQ. V lost 1 base to trimming and J lost 2 bases, with 12 bases between them. This CDR3 comprises 15 residues. The chain's CDR3 is CASSLGDGAAYEQYF. DNA for the CDR3: TGTGCCAGCAGCTTAGGCGACGGAGCTGCCTACGAGCAGTACTTC.

This clonotype has just a few counts. The chain recombines TRBV3-1 with TRBJ2-1; TRBD2 matches at 12 bases. Germline V lookup: CDR1 LGHDT, CDR2 YNNKEL (reference sequence). CDR3 length: 15 residues. V lost 4 bases and J lost 9; bases outside the gene matches: 7. Here the CDR3 reads CASSPPSGRATEQFF. The DNA for the CDR3 is TGTGCCAGCAGCCCCCCTAGCGGGAGGGCCACTGAGCAGTTCTTC.

This chain uses TRBV24-1 with TRBJ2-1; D remains unclear. Trimming stripped 2 bases from V and 6 bases from J, with 7 bases between. This CDR3 has 13 residues. Per the germline V gene, CDR1 is KGHDR and CDR2 is SFDVKD. In DNA, the CDR3 is TGTGCCACCAGTGATTCACGCACCAATGAGCAGTTCTTC. Translation: CATSDSRTNEQFF.

The chain couples TRBV18 to TRBJ2-7, with TRBD1 matching over 9 bases. Germline trimming cut 4 bases from V and 3 bases from J; bases unmatched to any gene: 4. The CDR3 sequence is 14 residues long. Germline V gene lookup returns CDR1 KGHSH and CDR2 LQKENI. The CDR3 DNA follows: TGTGCCAGCTCACGAGAGACAGGGGGCTACGAGCAGTACTTC. It is translated as CASSRETGGYEQYF.

This chain uses TRBV10-3 with TRBJ2-1; TRBD1 is a possible D gene (6 bases). The V end lost 0 bases, the J end lost 3 bases, and 9 bases lay between the germline ends. Germline V gene data show CDR1 as ENHRY and CDR2 as SYGVKD. The CDR3 consists of 15 residues. CDR3 coding DNA: TGTGCCATCAGTGAGTCGAGGGGGAACTACAATGAGCAGTTCTTC. As protein: CAISESRGNYNEQFF.

A few counts support this clonotype. The chain uses TRBV19 and TRBJ1-2; 9 nucleotides agree with TRBD1. The CDR3 spans 18 residues. The germline V gene encodes CDR1 LNHDA and CDR2 SQIVND (reference sequence). The junction had 15 bases not matched to a gene; V was cut back by 7 bases and J by 0 bases. The CDR3 nucleotides are TGTGCCAGTACCACCCAGTGGGGACAGGGACCAGCTAACTATGGCTACACCTTC. Protein product: CASTTQWGQGPANYGYTF. Full variable domain (outside the CDR3, taken from reference TRBV19 and TRBJ1-2): DGGITQSPKYLFRKEGQNVTLSCEQNLNHDAMYWYRQDPGQGLRLIYYSQIVNDFQKGDIAEGYSVSREKKESFPLTVTSAQKNPTAFYLCASTTQWGQGPANYGYTFGSGTRLTVV.

A remark on this clonotype: This is likely a read error, given that the CDR3 carries no conserved phenylalanine or tryptophan at its end. J is TRBJ2-3 and V is TRBV7-9, with a possible D match to TRBD2 (5 bases). V gave up 11 bases and J gave up 0 bases, with 6 bases separating them. This CDR3 is built from 11 residues. Germline loops: CDR1 SEHNR, CDR2 FQNEAQ (reference sequence). The CDR3 nucleotides read TGTGCCGGCGGGAGCACAGATACGCAGTATTAT. This gives the protein CAGGSTDTQYY.

This clonotype was seen many times. The rearrangement joins TRBV5-4 to TRBJ2-1; D unresolved. Germline V lookup: CDR1 SGHNT, CDR2 YYREEE (reference sequence). Trimming pared 4 bases from V and 8 bases from J, leaving 19 bases between. This CDR3 region has 15 residues. The chain's CDR3 is CASSARIPSVDEQFF. CDR3 DNA sequence: TGTGCCAGCAGCGCGAGGATACCTAGTGTTGATGAGCAGTTCTTC.

Ten or more counts support this clonotype. The chain links TRBV3-1 to TRBJ2-5; D is ambiguous. The V gene's germline CDR1 is LGHDT and CDR2 YNNKEL (reference sequence). Between the trimmed V and J ends, which lost 3 bases and 5 bases, there was a span of 10 bases. The CDR3 consists of 13 residues. This chain's CDR3 is CASSHVGRETQYF. The DNA for the CDR3 is TGTGCCAGCAGCCACGTAGGGCGGGAGACCCAGTACTTC.

This clonotype appeared a few times. The rearrangement uses TRBV25-1 and TRBJ2-2; 15 nucleotides align to TRBD2. This CDR3 contains 18 residues. CDR1 is MGHDK, CDR2 SYGVNS, per germline. The trim removed 6 bases at V and 0 bases at J, leaving 5 bases unmatched. DNA of the CDR3: TGTGCCAGCAGAAAGGGACTAGCGGGAGGAACGAACACCGGGGAGCTGTTTTTT. Residues: CASRKGLAGGTNTGELFF. Supplemented by reference TRBV25-1 and TRBJ2-2, the full variable domain reads EADIYQTPRYLVIGTGKKITLECSQTMGHDKMYWYQQDPGMELHLIHYSYGVNSTEKGDLSSESTVSRIRTEHFPLTLESARPSHTSQYLCASRKGLAGGTNTGELFFGEGSRLTVL.

This clonotype was picked up many times. The chain has TRBV18 and TRBJ2-3, with D unclear. Trimming left V 1 base short and J 5 bases short, with 13 bases between. CDR3 size: 15 residues. Germline CDR1 KGHSH, CDR2 LQKENI. Here the CDR3 reads CASSPQIARGDTQYF. CDR3 DNA: TGTGCCAGCTCACCACAGATTGCGCGCGGAGATACGCAGTATTTT.

This clonotype was recorded at least ten times. The rearrangement joins TRBV20-1 to TRBJ1-1; 7 bases fit TRBD1. V lost 6 bases, J lost 6 bases, and 10 bases stayed unmatched. CDR1 and CDR2 from the germline V gene are DFQATT and SNEGSKA (reference sequence). The CDR3 is 13 amino acids. The CDR3 region has the DNA TGCAGTGCAATCCAGACAGGGCGGCCTGAAGCTTTCTTT. Translating it yields CSAIQTGRPEAFF.

This clonotype appeared many times. V is TRBV7-6 and J is TRBJ2-7, with D perhaps matching TRBD2 (5 bases). CDR3 length: 15 residues. CDR1 and CDR2 (germline): SGHVS, FNYEAQ. Trimming left V 4 bases short and J 5 bases short, with 18 bases between. The CDR3 is CASSSTGGPVNEQYF. The CDR3 DNA reads TGTGCCAGCAGCTCTACCGGCGGGCCGGTCAACGAGCAGTACTTC.

This clonotype turned up a few times. The V gene is TRBV2, the J gene TRBJ2-3; TRBD1 might be the D (6 bases). V dropped 7 bases and J dropped 4 bases, with 12 bases sitting between them. Germline loops: CDR1 SNHLY, CDR2 FYNNEI. This CDR3 region has 13 residues. Written as DNA, the CDR3 is TGTGCCAGCAAGGGACACCCAGCAGATACGCAGTATTTT. It codes for CASKGHPADTQYF.

This rearrangement joins TRBV6-1 to TRBJ1-4; a possible D gene is TRBD1 (6 bases). V was pared by 6 bases and J by 8 bases, with 16 bases between. The CDR3 has 14 residues. Germline loops: CDR1 MNHNS, CDR2 SASEGT. Here the CDR3 DNA reads TGTGCCAGCAGCGATCGGGGGCAACACGAAAAACTGTTTTTT. It specifies CASSDRGQHEKLFF.